The 13 T cell receptor beta chains listed next were all sequenced from one sample in a study of blood T cell repertoires in COVID-19. The assay was immunoSEQ multiplex PCR, and TCRdb's table has in-frame clones only and misses some. Here the sample spans approximately 270,000 clones, about nine tenths being singletons. Sequences were obtained from peripheral blood. These receptors all come from a man in his fifties with acute or convalescent COVID-19.

The rearrangement uses TRBV7-8 and TRBJ2-2, with TRBD2 matching over 7 bases. Germline V gene data show CDR1 as SGHVS and CDR2 as FQNEAQ. The CDR3 consists of 15 residues. Trimming took 7 bases from V and 0 from J; bases not matched to a gene: 5. CDR3 in DNA: TGTGCCAGCACCATCGGGGGGTCGAACACCGGGGAGCTGTTTTTT. Amino acids: CASTIGGSNTGELFF.

J is TRBJ1-5 and V is TRBV3-1 (or the pseudogene TRBV3-2); 8 positions match TRBD1. V lost 4 bases and J lost 6; bases outside the gene matches: 8. The CDR3 consists of 15 residues. Per germline, CDR1 LGHDT and CDR2 YNNKEL (reference sequence). CDR3 sequence reads: CASSPTGGRSQPQHF. CDR3 in DNA: TGTGCCAGCAGCCCTACAGGGGGTAGGAGTCAGCCCCAGCATTTT.

The chain joins TRBV29-1 to TRBJ1-2; TRBD1 aligns across 8 bases. The germline gives CDR1 SQVTM, CDR2 ANQGSEA. The J segment lost 8 bases and the V segment lost 7 bases, leaving 18 bases of the junction unmatched. CDR3 length: 15 amino acids. CDR3: CSAHRGVLGEGGYTF. The CDR3 nucleotides are TGCAGCGCCCACAGGGGGGTCTTGGGAGAAGGAGGCTACACCTTC.

With regard to this clone: The sample carries other DNA sequences with the same CDR3. The rearrangement uses TRBV5-1 and TRBJ2-5; D remains ambiguous. The CDR3 loop spans 12 amino acids. V gave up 0 bases and J gave up 4 bases, with 4 bases separating them. The germline V gene has CDR1 SGHRS and CDR2 YFSETQ. The CDR3 DNA is TGCGCCAGCAGCTTGGACGGAGAGACCCAGTACTTC. Its protein is CASSLDGETQYF.

Written as DNA, the CDR3 is TGTGCCAGCAGGGGACTAGCGGGGGGTTACGAGCAGTACTTC. This sequence encodes CASRGLAGGYEQYF. The chain has TRBV11-2 and TRBJ2-7; 15 nucleotides match TRBD2. The CDR3 runs to 14 residues. Germline V lookup: CDR1 SGHAT, CDR2 FQNNGV. V lost 6 bases and J lost 4; bases outside the gene matches: 1.

In this sample, this clone turned up once. This chain connects TRBV5-1 to TRBJ2-5, with D uncertain. Per germline, CDR1 SGHRS and CDR2 YFSETQ. With 0 bases removed from V and 1 base from J, the gap between germline ends came to 13 bases. The CDR3 runs 16 residues. The CDR3 protein is CASSLGGGPFQETQYF. The CDR3 DNA sequence: TGCGCCAGCAGCTTGGGTGGTGGGCCCTTCCAAGAGACCCAGTACTTC.

The rearrangement uses TRBV27 and TRBJ2-7; 10 bases line up with TRBD2. CDR1 is MNHEY, CDR2 SMNVEV, per germline (reference sequence). The trim removed 3 bases at V and 3 bases at J, leaving 2 bases unmatched. This CDR3 region has 14 residues. DNA of the CDR3: TGTGCCAGCAGTTTTGGGACTAGCGTCTACGAGCAGTACTTC. Translation gives CASSFGTSVYEQYF.

V usage is TRBV14 and J usage is TRBJ2-7, with D possibly TRBD1 on 5 matching bases. The CDR3 is 15 residues long. Trimming pared 0 bases from V and 4 bases from J, leaving 13 bases between. Germline assignment: CDR1 SGHDN and CDR2 FVKESK. The CDR3 DNA reads TGTGCCAGCAGCCAAGAGTCCAAGGGGTGGTACGAGCAGTACTTC. As protein: CASSQESKGWYEQYF.

V is TRBV14 and J is TRBJ1-2, with 10 bases identical to TRBD1. Germline CDR1 is SGHDN and CDR2 is FVKESK. V lost 5 bases, J lost 5 bases, and 2 bases stayed unmatched. The CDR3 contains 13 residues. Here the CDR3 DNA reads TGTGCCAGCAGCGAGGGACAGGGGTATGGCTACACCTTC. This gives the protein CASSEGQGYGYTF.

The chain employs TRBV11-2 and TRBJ2-7; TRBD2 agrees at 9 bases. Per the germline V gene, CDR1 is SGHAT and CDR2 is FQNNGV. This CDR3 region has 19 residues. The junction had 19 bases not matched to a gene; V was cut back by 3 bases and J by 4 bases. The CDR3 DNA follows: TGTGCCAGCAGCTTCAGTATTAATTTAGGGACTAGCTCTTCTTACGAGCAGTACTTC. Protein sequence: CASSFSINLGTSSSYEQYF.

This chain links TRBV11-2 with TRBJ1-1, with 9 bases aligning to TRBD1. Trimming removed 4 bases from V and 1 base from J; junction bases left unmatched: 4. Germline CDR1 SGHAT, CDR2 FQNNGV. The CDR3 extends over 15 amino acids. CDR3 nucleotide sequence: TGTGCCAGCAGCTCGGACAGGGGATGGAACACTGAAGCTTTCTTT. Protein sequence: CASSSDRGWNTEAFF.

This clone was seen a few times. The rearrangement joins TRBV3-1 (or the pseudogene TRBV3-2) to TRBJ2-6, with TRBD2 matching 12 bases. V shed 4 bases and J 1 base; nucleotides not matched to a gene: 8. CDR1 is LGHDT, CDR2 YNNKEL, per germline (reference sequence). The CDR3 consists of 19 residues. The CDR3 loop reads CASSPQPTSGGSGANVLTF. CDR3 nucleotides: TGTGCCAGCAGCCCACAGCCGACTAGCGGGGGTTCTGGGGCCAACGTCCTGACTTTC.

J is TRBJ1-5 and V is TRBV2, with TRBD1 identical over 8 bases. V lost 6 bases to trimming and J lost 5 bases; unmatched junction nucleotides: 3. The CDR3 extends over 13 amino acids. Per the germline V gene, CDR1 is SNHLY and CDR2 is FYNNEI. CDR3 DNA sequence: TGTGCCAGCAGGGCGACAGGGGATCAGCCCCAGCATTTT. As protein: CASRATGDQPQHF.